Listed below are T cell receptor beta chains from one sample, sequenced in a study of cytomegalovirus exposure and HLA in healthy donors. Produced via immunoSEQ multiplex PCR; TCRdb's table is partial and in-frame only. Of about 160,000 clones listed, about 65% are singletons. Material: PBMCs. These TCRs come from a man aged 35-49 years in good health and CMV-seropositive. The CDR3 runs from the conserved cysteine through the conserved F or W. The D gene is left open where the match is weak. Size is omitted from some rows. Given values are once, few, many or a class for expanded clones.

size: -; J: TRBJ2-1; D: -; V: TRBV27; CDR3: CASSLYPGRSYNEQFF; DNA: TGTGCCAGCAGTTTATATCCAGGGCGCTCCTACAATGAGCAGTTCTTC
size: -; J: TRBJ2-1; D: TRBD2; V: TRBV10-3; CDR3: CAIRGSGTSGGSEQFF; DNA: TGTGCCATCAGGGGGAGTGGGACTAGCGGGGGGAGTGAGCAGTTCTTC
size: -; J: TRBJ2-5; D: -; V: TRBV6-5; CDR3: CASSYQNQETQYF; DNA: TGTGCCAGCAGTTACCAAAACCAAGAGACCCAGTACTTC
size: -; J: TRBJ2-2; D: -; V: TRBV5-4; CDR3: CASSPNGIPLTGELFF; DNA: TGTGCCAGCAGCCCGAACGGGATTCCCCTCACCGGGGAGCTGTTTTTT
size: -; J: TRBJ1-5; D: -; V: TRBV5-3; CDR3: CARSLGRSGIIPNYQPQHF; DNA: TGTGCCAGAAGCTTGGGGAGATCAGGGATTATCCCCAATTATCAGCCCCAGCATTTT
size: once; J: TRBJ2-7; D: -; V: TRBV6-1; CDR3: CASSVDSYEQYF; DNA: TGTGCCAGCAGTGTAGACTCCTACGAGCAGTACTTC
size: once; J: TRBJ2-3; D: -; V: TRBV7-2; CDR3: CASSLAGGGHTDTQYF; DNA: TGTGCCAGCAGCTTAGCGGGAGGGGGGCACACAGATACGCAGTATTTT
size: -; J: TRBJ2-7; D: -; V: TRBV7-9; CDR3: CASSPRAGAYEQYF; DNA: TGTGCCAGCAGCCCCCGAGCAGGGGCCTACGAGCAGTACTTC
size: -; J: TRBJ1-1; D: -; V: TRBV16; CDR3: CASSQSRGTEAFF; DNA: TGTGCCAGCAGCCAATCCCGGGGAACTGAAGCTTTCTTT
size: once; J: TRBJ1-4; D: -; V: TRBV4-3; CDR3: CASSQGTREGKKLFF; DNA: TGCGCCAGCAGCCAAGGGACGCGGGAAGGGAAAAAACTGTTTTTT
size: -; J: TRBJ1-2; D: -; V: TRBV28; CDR3: CASSLQGTNYGYTF; DNA: TGTGCCAGCAGTTTACAGGGGACTAACTATGGCTACACCTTC
size: -; J: TRBJ1-5; D: TRBD1; V: TRBV7-2; CDR3: CASSLDRAINQPQHF; DNA: TGTGCCAGCAGCCTCGACAGGGCGATTAATCAGCCCCAGCATTTT
size: -; J: TRBJ1-2; D: -; V: TRBV5-1; CDR3: CASSLARDTRGYTF; DNA: TGCGCCAGCAGCTTGGCCAGGGACACCCGGGGCTACACCTTC
size: -; J: TRBJ1-6; D: -; V: TRBV15; CDR3: CATSTVREHNSPLHF; DNA: TGTGCCACCAGCACCGTCCGGGAGCATAATTCACCCCTCCACTTT
size: once; J: TRBJ2-2; D: -; V: TRBV4-1; CDR3: CASSQVGNRAAGELFF; DNA: TGCGCCAGCAGCCAAGTCGGAAACAGGGCGGCCGGGGAGCTGTTTTTT
size: -; J: TRBJ2-2; D: -; V: TRBV7-2; CDR3: CASSLTGKTTGELFF; DNA: TGTGCCAGCAGCTTGACCGGGAAGACCACCGGGGAGCTGTTTTTT
size: -; J: TRBJ2-7; D: -; V: TRBV4-1; CDR3: CASSQERSGTYEQYF; DNA: TGCGCCAGCAGCCAAGAAAGATCAGGTACCTACGAGCAGTACTTC
size: -; J: TRBJ1-1; D: -; V: TRBV27; CDR3: CASSPGTLLNTEAFF; DNA: TGTGCCAGCAGTCCCGGGACACTCCTCAACACTGAAGCTTTCTTT
size: -; J: TRBJ2-3; D: TRBD2; V: TRBV28; CDR3: CASSPPLGLAGADTQYF; DNA: TGTGCCAGCAGCCCCCCGCTGGGACTAGCGGGGGCAGATACGCAGTATTTT
size: -; J: TRBJ1-1; D: -; V: TRBV2; CDR3: CATDRGSTEAFF; DNA: TGTGCCACCGATAGGGGTTCCACTGAAGCTTTCTTT
size: -; J: TRBJ2-1; D: TRBD2; V: TRBV30; CDR3: CAWSVGTSSYNEQFF; DNA: TGTGCCTGGAGTGTAGGGACTAGCAGCTACAATGAGCAGTTCTTC
size: few; J: TRBJ2-7; D: TRBD1; V: TRBV7-9; CDR3: CASSQGQGKGEQYF; DNA: TGTGCCAGCAGCCAAGGACAGGGAAAAGGCGAGCAGTACTTC
size: few; J: TRBJ1-1; D: -; V: TRBV5-1; CDR3: CASSLGSGPRGTEAFF; DNA: TGCGCCAGCAGCTTGGGATCCGGGCCGCGGGGCACTGAAGCTTTCTTT
size: -; J: TRBJ2-5; D: -; V: TRBV7-8; CDR3: CASSLGGSGPGETQYF; DNA: TGTGCCAGCAGCTTAGGCGGTAGCGGCCCAGGAGAGACCCAGTACTTC
size: once; J: TRBJ1-1; D: TRBD1; V: TRBV7-2; CDR3: CASSLVGQGARAFF; DNA: TGTGCCAGCAGCTTAGTGGGACAGGGGGCGAGGGCTTTCTTT
size: -; J: TRBJ2-1; D: TRBD2; V: TRBV5-6; CDR3: CASSPQLRGVQSSYNEQFF; DNA: TGTGCCAGCAGCCCCCAATTGCGGGGGGTCCAGAGCTCCTACAATGAGCAGTTCTTC
size: -; J: TRBJ2-3; D: -; V: TRBV7-9; CDR3: CASSTTREPSTDTQYF; DNA: TGTGCCAGCAGCACAACCCGGGAGCCTAGCACAGATACGCAGTATTTT
size: -; J: TRBJ2-3; D: TRBD2; V: TRBV2; CDR3: CASRPLAGHPDTQYF; DNA: TGTGCCAGCAGGCCCCTAGCGGGGCATCCAGATACGCAGTATTTT
size: -; J: TRBJ1-5; D: TRBD1; V: TRBV7-8; CDR3: CASSLVTDRGDQPQHF; DNA: TGTGCCAGCAGCTTAGTGACGGACAGGGGCGATCAGCCCCAGCATTTT
size: -; J: TRBJ2-1; D: -; V: TRBV6-1; CDR3: CASSEGTDYNEQFF; DNA: TGTGCCAGCAGTGAAGGGACAGACTACAATGAGCAGTTCTTC
size: -; J: TRBJ2-2; D: -; V: TRBV7-7; CDR3: CASSTQGAGELFF; DNA: TGTGCTAGCAGCACACAAGGAGCCGGGGAGCTGTTTTTT
size: -; J: TRBJ2-2; D: TRBD1; V: TRBV7-8; CDR3: CASSIEGALNTGELFF; DNA: TGTGCCAGCAGCATCGAGGGGGCGTTGAACACCGGGGAGCTGTTTTTT
size: -; J: TRBJ2-2; D: TRBD1; V: TRBV5-1; CDR3: CASSAIATGGPGELFF; DNA: TGCGCCAGCAGCGCCATAGCAACAGGGGGCCCCGGGGAGCTGTTTTTT
size: -; J: TRBJ2-2; D: -; V: TRBV4-3; CDR3: CASSQDWGRGGSNTGELFF; DNA: TGCGCCAGCAGCCAAGATTGGGGTAGGGGGGGCTCGAACACCGGGGAGCTGTTTTTT
size: -; J: TRBJ1-1; D: -; V: TRBV5-8; CDR3: CASSLAEYMNTEAFF; DNA: TGTGCCAGCAGCTTGGCGGAGTATATGAACACTGAAGCTTTCTTT
size: -; J: TRBJ2-5; D: -; V: TRBV10-3; CDR3: CAISDDLGRGTQETQYF; DNA: TGTGCCATCAGTGACGACTTAGGGCGGGGAACTCAAGAGACCCAGTACTTC
size: -; J: TRBJ1-3; D: -; V: TRBV7-8; CDR3: CASSLGLTRLSGNTIYF; DNA: TGTGCCAGCAGCTTAGGCCTTACCCGACTCTCTGGAAACACCATATATTTT
size: -; J: TRBJ1-1; D: -; V: TRBV2; CDR3: CANYIGTEAFF; DNA: TGTGCCAACTATATAGGCACTGAAGCTTTCTTT
size: -; J: TRBJ1-6; D: -; V: TRBV6-4; CDR3: CASSDSIRVFTYNSPLHF; DNA: TGTGCCAGCAGTGATTCCATTCGGGTATTTACTTATAATTCACCCCTCCACTTT
size: few; J: TRBJ2-1; D: TRBD1; V: TRBV5-8; CDR3: CASSRGTGGYNEQFF; DNA: TGTGCCAGCAGCCGGGGTACAGGGGGATACAATGAGCAGTTCTTC
size: -; J: TRBJ1-6; D: -; V: TRBV18; CDR3: CASSPPGRGVGDSPLHF; DNA: TGTGCCAGCTCACCACCGGGCAGGGGAGTCGGTGATTCACCCCTCCACTTT
size: -; J: TRBJ1-3; D: TRBD1; V: TRBV5-1; CDR3: CASTGAGNTIYF; DNA: TGCGCCAGTACAGGGGCCGGAAACACCATATATTTT
size: once; J: TRBJ2-5; D: TRBD2; V: TRBV19; CDR3: CASSLSGAEETQYF; DNA: TGTGCCAGTAGTCTTAGCGGGGCTGAAGAGACCCAGTACTTC
size: -; J: TRBJ2-1; D: -; V: TRBV14; CDR3: CASSHRRGNEQFF; DNA: TGTGCCAGCAGCCACCGAAGGGGTAATGAGCAGTTCTTC